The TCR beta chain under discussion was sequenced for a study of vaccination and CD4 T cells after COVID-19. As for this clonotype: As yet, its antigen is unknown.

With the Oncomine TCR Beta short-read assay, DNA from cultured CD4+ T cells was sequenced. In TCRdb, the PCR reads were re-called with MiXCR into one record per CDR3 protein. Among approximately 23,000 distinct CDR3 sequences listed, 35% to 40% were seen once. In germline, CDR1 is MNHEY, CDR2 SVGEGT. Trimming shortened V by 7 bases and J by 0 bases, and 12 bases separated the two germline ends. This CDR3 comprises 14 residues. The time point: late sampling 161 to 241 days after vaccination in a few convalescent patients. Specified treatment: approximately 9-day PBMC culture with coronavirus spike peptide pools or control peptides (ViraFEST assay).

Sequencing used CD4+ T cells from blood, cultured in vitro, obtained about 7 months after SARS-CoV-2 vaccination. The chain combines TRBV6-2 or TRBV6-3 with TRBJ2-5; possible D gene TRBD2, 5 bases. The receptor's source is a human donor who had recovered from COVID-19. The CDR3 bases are TGTGCCAGCATCCTAGCCGGGAACCAAGAGACCCAGTACTTC. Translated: CASILAGNQETQYF.